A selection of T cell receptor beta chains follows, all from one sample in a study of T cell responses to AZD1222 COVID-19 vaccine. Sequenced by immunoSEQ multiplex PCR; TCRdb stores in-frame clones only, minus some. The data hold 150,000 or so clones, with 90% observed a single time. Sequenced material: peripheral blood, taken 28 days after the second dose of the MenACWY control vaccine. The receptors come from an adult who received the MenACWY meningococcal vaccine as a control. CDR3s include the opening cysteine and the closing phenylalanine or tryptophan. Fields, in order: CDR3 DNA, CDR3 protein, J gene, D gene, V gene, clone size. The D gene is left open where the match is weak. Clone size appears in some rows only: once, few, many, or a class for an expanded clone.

CDR3nt: TGTGCCAGCAGCCTGGAGGGACCCGGTGAGCAGTACTTC; CDR3aa: CASSLEGPGEQYF; j_gene: TRBJ2-7; d_gene: -; v_gene: TRBV6-5; abundance: -
CDR3nt: TGTGCCACCAGTGACACGGGACCCCGTCACGAGCAGTACTTC; CDR3aa: CATSDTGPRHEQYF; j_gene: TRBJ2-7; d_gene: -; v_gene: TRBV24-1; abundance: -
CDR3nt: TGTGCCAGCAGTTCGGGACTTACCTACGAGCAGTACTTC; CDR3aa: CASSSGLTYEQYF; j_gene: TRBJ2-7; d_gene: -; v_gene: TRBV28; abundance: -
CDR3nt: TGTGCCAGCAGTTTTCAGGGAGACACTGAAGCTTTCTTT; CDR3aa: CASSFQGDTEAFF; j_gene: TRBJ1-1; d_gene: -; v_gene: TRBV12-3/TRBV12-4; abundance: -
CDR3nt: TGTGCCAGCAGCGTCGACAGGGGCGTATCCGAAGCTTTCTTT; CDR3aa: CASSVDRGVSEAFF; j_gene: TRBJ1-1; d_gene: TRBD1; v_gene: TRBV2; abundance: -
CDR3nt: TGTGCCAGCTCACCTCAGGACCCTAGCACAGATACGCAGTATTTT; CDR3aa: CASSPQDPSTDTQYF; j_gene: TRBJ2-3; d_gene: -; v_gene: TRBV18; abundance: -
CDR3nt: TGTGCCAGCAGGCGCACGACTGCCACAGATACGCAGTATTTT; CDR3aa: CASRRTTATDTQYF; j_gene: TRBJ2-3; d_gene: -; v_gene: TRBV7-8; abundance: -
CDR3nt: TGTGCCAGCAGCTTAGAGGGTGGTGGAAACACCATATATTTT; CDR3aa: CASSLEGGGNTIYF; j_gene: TRBJ1-3; d_gene: -; v_gene: TRBV13; abundance: -
CDR3nt: TGTGCCAGCAGTTCCGGGGAAACCTACGAGCAGTACTTC; CDR3aa: CASSSGETYEQYF; j_gene: TRBJ2-7; d_gene: -; v_gene: TRBV12-3/TRBV12-4; abundance: -
CDR3nt: TGTGCCAGCAGTTCGGGACAGATAGGCTATGGCTACACCTTC; CDR3aa: CASSSGQIGYGYTF; j_gene: TRBJ1-2; d_gene: TRBD1; v_gene: TRBV2; abundance: -
CDR3nt: TGTGCCAGCAGCTTAGCCGATCAGCCCCAGCATTTT; CDR3aa: CASSLADQPQHF; j_gene: TRBJ1-5; d_gene: -; v_gene: TRBV7-9; abundance: -
CDR3nt: TGTGCCAGCAGAACAGGGGGGACTGAAGCTTTCTTT; CDR3aa: CASRTGGTEAFF; j_gene: TRBJ1-1; d_gene: TRBD1; v_gene: TRBV6-5; abundance: once
CDR3nt: TGTGCCAGCAAGAAGACAGGGCCCTCCGGGGAGCTGTTTTTT; CDR3aa: CASKKTGPSGELFF; j_gene: TRBJ2-2; d_gene: TRBD1; v_gene: TRBV7-3; abundance: -
CDR3nt: TGCGCCAGCAGCTTGGCCGACAGCCTAAGGGACACCATATATTTT; CDR3aa: CASSLADSLRDTIYF; j_gene: TRBJ1-3; d_gene: -; v_gene: TRBV5-1; abundance: -
CDR3nt: TGTGCCAGCAGCAGCCAAAGCCAAAAAAACACTGAAGCTTTCTTT; CDR3aa: CASSSQSQKNTEAFF; j_gene: TRBJ1-1; d_gene: -; v_gene: TRBV2; abundance: -
CDR3nt: TGCAGTGCAGACAAATCAGGGGCCCAGTACTTC; CDR3aa: CSADKSGAQYF; j_gene: TRBJ2-5; d_gene: -; v_gene: TRBV20-1; abundance: few
CDR3nt: TGTGCCAGCAGCGGACTGGGCGCTGAAGCTTTCTTT; CDR3aa: CASSGLGAEAFF; j_gene: TRBJ1-1; d_gene: -; v_gene: TRBV12-3/TRBV12-4; abundance: once
CDR3nt: TGTGCCAGTAGTATGGCCGGCGGGTCACCCCTCCACTTT; CDR3aa: CASSMAGGSPLHF; j_gene: TRBJ1-6; d_gene: -; v_gene: TRBV19; abundance: few
CDR3nt: TGTGCCAGCAGCCCTGCCCGGGGGATGAACGAGCAGTACTTC; CDR3aa: CASSPARGMNEQYF; j_gene: TRBJ2-7; d_gene: -; v_gene: TRBV28; abundance: -
CDR3nt: TGTGCCAGTAACCCAGACGGGTATGGGGCCAACGTCCTGACTTTC; CDR3aa: CASNPDGYGANVLTF; j_gene: TRBJ2-6; d_gene: -; v_gene: TRBV19; abundance: -
CDR3nt: TGTGCCAGCAGTGAAAGGGTGGGAGAGACCCAGTACTTC; CDR3aa: CASSERVGETQYF; j_gene: TRBJ2-5; d_gene: -; v_gene: TRBV6-1; abundance: once
CDR3nt: TGTGCCATCAGTGAGGCGGGACTCACCACAGATACGCAGTATTTT; CDR3aa: CAISEAGLTTDTQYF; j_gene: TRBJ2-3; d_gene: -; v_gene: TRBV10-3; abundance: -
CDR3nt: TGTGCCAGCAGCCTGAACAGGGTGGGGAATCAGCCCCAGCATTTT; CDR3aa: CASSLNRVGNQPQHF; j_gene: TRBJ1-5; d_gene: -; v_gene: TRBV6-5; abundance: -
CDR3nt: TGTGCCAGCTCACCGGCAGGGGGGTACGAGCAGTACTTC; CDR3aa: CASSPAGGYEQYF; j_gene: TRBJ2-7; d_gene: -; v_gene: TRBV18; abundance: few
CDR3nt: TGTGCCAGTAGTGATCAGGATCAGCCCCAGCATTTT; CDR3aa: CASSDQDQPQHF; j_gene: TRBJ1-5; d_gene: -; v_gene: TRBV19; abundance: -
CDR3nt: TGTGCCAGCAGTTTCGGTTTTGGGGGCACTGAAGCTTTCTTT; CDR3aa: CASSFGFGGTEAFF; j_gene: TRBJ1-1; d_gene: -; v_gene: TRBV28; abundance: -
CDR3nt: TGTGCCAGCAGCTCAGGGGGGTATGGCTACACCTTC; CDR3aa: CASSSGGYGYTF; j_gene: TRBJ1-2; d_gene: TRBD1; v_gene: TRBV5-6; abundance: -
CDR3nt: TGTGCCAGCTCAGGTGCAGGGCAAAACTATGGCTACACCTTC; CDR3aa: CASSGAGQNYGYTF; j_gene: TRBJ1-2; d_gene: -; v_gene: TRBV18; abundance: -
CDR3nt: TGTGCCAGCAGCCAAGTGACAGGGGGGGGAGAAAAACTGTTTTTT; CDR3aa: CASSQVTGGGEKLFF; j_gene: TRBJ1-4; d_gene: TRBD1; v_gene: TRBV3-1/TRBV3-2; abundance: -
CDR3nt: TGTGCCAGCCTTAGACAGAGCTATGGCTACACCTTC; CDR3aa: CASLRQSYGYTF; j_gene: TRBJ1-2; d_gene: -; v_gene: TRBV2; abundance: few
CDR3nt: TGTGCCAGTACCGGGGACAGGGAGAGTCAGCCCCAGCATTTT; CDR3aa: CASTGDRESQPQHF; j_gene: TRBJ1-5; d_gene: TRBD1; v_gene: TRBV19; abundance: -
CDR3nt: TGTGCCAGCCGCCCCGGCCACAGGGAAAGCTATGGCTACACCTTC; CDR3aa: CASRPGHRESYGYTF; j_gene: TRBJ1-2; d_gene: -; v_gene: TRBV7-9; abundance: once
CDR3nt: TGTGCCAGCAGCCCCGGGACTAGGACTGCAGATACGCAGTATTTT; CDR3aa: CASSPGTRTADTQYF; j_gene: TRBJ2-3; d_gene: TRBD2; v_gene: TRBV5-4; abundance: once
CDR3nt: TGTGCCAGCAGTGGGGACAGACAAGAGACCCAGTACTTC; CDR3aa: CASSGDRQETQYF; j_gene: TRBJ2-5; d_gene: TRBD1; v_gene: TRBV2; abundance: -
CDR3nt: TGTGCTACCAAGGGGACAGAAAACACTGAAGCTTTCTTT; CDR3aa: CATKGTENTEAFF; j_gene: TRBJ1-1; d_gene: TRBD1; v_gene: TRBV6-5; abundance: -
CDR3nt: TGTGCCACCAGTGGCGACCCTGGAGAGACCCAGTACTTC; CDR3aa: CATSGDPGETQYF; j_gene: TRBJ2-5; d_gene: -; v_gene: TRBV24-1; abundance: -
CDR3nt: TGTGCCAGCAGCCACACGGGACTACCCTTATACAATGAGCAGTTCTTC; CDR3aa: CASSHTGLPLYNEQFF; j_gene: TRBJ2-1; d_gene: TRBD2; v_gene: TRBV4-2; abundance: -
CDR3nt: TGTGCCAGTAGTATCACCCCAGGGGGCACTGAAGCTTTCTTT; CDR3aa: CASSITPGGTEAFF; j_gene: TRBJ1-1; d_gene: TRBD1; v_gene: TRBV19; abundance: -
CDR3nt: TGTGCCAGCAGCCCCCTCCCAGCGGGAAACATTCAGTACTTC; CDR3aa: CASSPLPAGNIQYF; j_gene: TRBJ2-4; d_gene: -; v_gene: TRBV11-2; abundance: -
CDR3nt: TGTGCCAGCAGCCCCGGGACCTCCCACTACAATGAGCAGTTCTTC; CDR3aa: CASSPGTSHYNEQFF; j_gene: TRBJ2-1; d_gene: -; v_gene: TRBV5-4; abundance: -
CDR3nt: TGTGCCACCAGCAGAGTTCCCCGGGTTGAGGGTCTTGACTATGGCTACACCTTC; CDR3aa: CATSRVPRVEGLDYGYTF; j_gene: TRBJ1-2; d_gene: -; v_gene: TRBV15; abundance: once
CDR3nt: TGTGCCAGCTCTGGACAGGGGGGACAGCCCCAGCATTTT; CDR3aa: CASSGQGGQPQHF; j_gene: TRBJ1-5; d_gene: TRBD1; v_gene: TRBV18; abundance: -
CDR3nt: TGCGCCAGCAGCCTAAGCTGGGTCTCCTACGAGCAGTACTTC; CDR3aa: CASSLSWVSYEQYF; j_gene: TRBJ2-7; d_gene: -; v_gene: TRBV4-3; abundance: -
CDR3nt: TGTGCCAGCAGCCTTAGGACAGGGGATCAGCCCCAGCATTTT; CDR3aa: CASSLRTGDQPQHF; j_gene: TRBJ1-5; d_gene: TRBD1; v_gene: TRBV3-1/TRBV3-2; abundance: -
CDR3nt: TGTGCCAGCAGTTTAGGTAGGAGTCAGCCCCAGCATTTT; CDR3aa: CASSLGRSQPQHF; j_gene: TRBJ1-5; d_gene: -; v_gene: TRBV27; abundance: once
CDR3nt: TGTGCCAGCAGCCCTGTTAGCCTCTTAGGGGGCTACACCTTC; CDR3aa: CASSPVSLLGGYTF; j_gene: TRBJ1-2; d_gene: -; v_gene: TRBV28; abundance: -
CDR3nt: TGCAGCGTTGTTAAGGGGTACCCTGGAAACACCATATATTTT; CDR3aa: CSVVKGYPGNTIYF; j_gene: TRBJ1-3; d_gene: -; v_gene: TRBV29-1; abundance: -
CDR3nt: TGTGCCAGCAGCCCCCCCCGGACAACTAATGAAAAACTGTTTTTT; CDR3aa: CASSPPRTTNEKLFF; j_gene: TRBJ1-4; d_gene: -; v_gene: TRBV3-1/TRBV3-2; abundance: -
CDR3nt: TGTGCCAGCAGCTTGGGACTAGCTGCCTACAATGAGCAGTTCTTC; CDR3aa: CASSLGLAAYNEQFF; j_gene: TRBJ2-1; d_gene: TRBD2; v_gene: TRBV11-2; abundance: -
CDR3nt: TGCGCCAGCAGCCAAGATCTGACAGCCGGCGAGCAGTACTTC; CDR3aa: CASSQDLTAGEQYF; j_gene: TRBJ2-7; d_gene: -; v_gene: TRBV4-3; abundance: -
CDR3nt: TGTGCCTGGAGTACCCTTTCTCCGGGACGCGGAGAGCTGTTTTTT; CDR3aa: CAWSTLSPGRGELFF; j_gene: TRBJ2-2; d_gene: -; v_gene: TRBV30; abundance: -
CDR3nt: TGCGCCAGCAGCTTGGATCTTAGCCCAGATACGCAGTATTTT; CDR3aa: CASSLDLSPDTQYF; j_gene: TRBJ2-3; d_gene: -; v_gene: TRBV5-1; abundance: -
CDR3nt: TGTGCCAGTAGTGTGGATAAGGACACGACCCAGTACTTC; CDR3aa: CASSVDKDTTQYF; j_gene: TRBJ2-5; d_gene: -; v_gene: TRBV19; abundance: once
CDR3nt: TGTGCCAGTAGTACCGTAGGCCTACCTTCCTACAATGAGCAGTTCTTC; CDR3aa: CASSTVGLPSYNEQFF; j_gene: TRBJ2-1; d_gene: -; v_gene: TRBV19; abundance: -
CDR3nt: TGCAGCGGTACGGGACAGTTCTACAATGAGCAGTTCTTC; CDR3aa: CSGTGQFYNEQFF; j_gene: TRBJ2-1; d_gene: TRBD1; v_gene: TRBV29-1; abundance: -